Following are 18 T cell receptor beta chains from one sample sequenced in a study of shared clonotypes between healthy human individuals. Profiled with immunoSEQ multiplex PCR; TCRdb holds only in-frame clones, not every one. The sample holds 470,000 or so clones, approximately 82% seen once. The sequenced sample consisted of PBMCs. All receptors come from a woman aged 40-49 years in good health. Some clones in this sample may be carry-over from other donors' samples.

The gene calls are TRBV6-6 and TRBJ2-3; no firm D call. The CDR3 is 11 residues long. The V gene's germline CDR1 is MNHNY and CDR2 SVGAGI (reference sequence). V was shortened by 5 bases and J by 10 bases, with 10 bases between the two germline ends. The CDR3 sequence is CASSPSSPQYF. CDR3 bases: TGTGCCAGCAGTCCCTCATCCCCGCAGTATTTT.

Points on this clone: A much larger clone differs from this one at a single base, so this may be a read error. This sequence joins TRBV18 and TRBJ2-2; D unresolved. The CDR3 covers 14 residues. Germline V gene lookup returns CDR1 KGHSH and CDR2 LQKENI. Between the trimmed V and J ends, which lost 1 base and 6 bases, there was a span of 9 bases. The CDR3 DNA follows: TGTGCCAGCTCACCACGGCTTAACGCCGGGGAGCTGTTTTTT. As protein: CASSPRLNAGELFF.

The rearrangement links TRBV15 to TRBJ2-1; 13 nucleotides agree with TRBD2. The CDR3 spans 16 residues. Per the germline V gene, CDR1 is LNHNV and CDR2 is YYDKDF (reference sequence). V lost 3 bases to trimming and J lost 3 bases; unmatched junction nucleotides: 2. The CDR3 nucleotides are TGTGCCACCAGCAGGGGACTAGCGGGGATCTACAATGAGCAGTTCTTC. It yields the protein CATSRGLAGIYNEQFF.

The chain has TRBV28 and TRBJ1-1; possibly TRBD1 for D (6 bases). The CDR3 runs to 14 residues. Germline CDR1 MDHEN, CDR2 SYDVKM. V was clipped by 4 bases and J by 5 bases, with 14 bases between them. As DNA, the CDR3 is TGTGCCAGCAGTTCCTACAGGGTGTGGACTGAAGCTTTCTTT. Translated, it gives CASSSYRVWTEAFF.

The chain joins TRBV7-9 to TRBJ2-1; no firm D call. Germline-derived CDR1 and CDR2 are SEHNR and FQNEAQ (reference sequence). The CDR3 runs to 13 residues. Trimming pared 5 bases from V and 6 bases from J, leaving 11 bases between. CDR3 residues: CASSPGRPNEQFF. CDR3 DNA: TGTGCCAGCAGCCCCGGACGGCCCAATGAGCAGTTCTTC.

The rearrangement links TRBV30 to TRBJ1-4; the D is unclear. Trimming left V 0 bases short and J 0 bases short, with 8 bases between. CDR1 and CDR2 (germline): GTSNPN, SVGIG (reference sequence). The CDR3 spans 15 residues. The CDR3 DNA sequence: TGTGCCTGGAGTGTAGGTCAGGCAACTAATGAAAAACTGTTTTTT. Encoded protein: CAWSVGQATNEKLFF.

The chain employs TRBV7-3 and TRBJ2-1; weak D call: TRBD2 (6 bases). The V end lost 2 bases, the J end lost 8 bases, and 10 bases lay between the germline ends. Germline CDR1 SGHTA, CDR2 FQGTGA. The CDR3 is 13 amino acids. In nucleotides, the CDR3 is TGTGCCAGCAGCTTAGGCTGGGGGGATGAGCAGTTCTTC. Its protein is CASSLGWGDEQFF.

The table lists this clone with a few counts. DNA for the CDR3: TGTGCCAGCAGTCCCCGACTAGATCCGCCCTACGAGCAGTACTTC. It codes for CASSPRLDPPYEQYF. The chain is built from TRBV6-1 and TRBJ2-5; maybe TRBD2 (6 bases). TRBJ2-7 matches the DNA end more closely, so the J call is doubtful. The germline CDR1 and CDR2 sequences are MNHNS and SASEGT. The CDR3 is 15 residues long.

The CDR3 nucleotides are TGTGCCAGTAGCCCGGGACTAGCGGAGAACACCGGGGAGCTGTTTTTT. Its protein product is CASSPGLAENTGELFF. The chain employs TRBV19 and TRBJ2-2; 11 bases match TRBD2. Per germline, CDR1 LNHDA and CDR2 SQIVND (reference sequence). This CDR3 has 16 residues. V lost 6 bases, J lost 1 base, and 4 bases stayed unmatched.

This chain links TRBV5-1 with TRBJ2-5; the D gene is possibly TRBD1 (5 bases). CDR3 size: 13 residues. V lost 0 bases and J 3 bases, leaving 6 bases between the germline ends. The germline V gene encodes CDR1 SGHRS and CDR2 YFSETQ. CDR3 region: CASSLAREETQYF. For the CDR3, the DNA is TGCGCCAGCAGCTTGGCCAGGGAAGAGACCCAGTACTTC.

The chain combines TRBV7-2 with TRBJ2-7; tentative D call: TRBD2 (6 bases). The germline gives CDR1 SGHTA, CDR2 FQGNSA. V dropped 0 bases and J dropped 2 bases, with 8 bases sitting between them. This CDR3 has 14 amino acids. CDR3 in DNA: TGTGCCAGCAGCTTAGCGTCGGGGGCCTACGAGCAGTACTTC. Translating it yields CASSLASGAYEQYF.

The chain has TRBV25-1 and TRBJ2-7; 7 bases fit TRBD1. Germline V gene data show CDR1 as MGHDK and CDR2 as SYGVNS. The CDR3 runs to 13 residues. With 5 bases clipped from V and 2 bases from J, the junction kept 3 bases outside the gene matches. The CDR3 reads CASSLGQPYEQYF. DNA for the CDR3: TGTGCCAGCAGTTTGGGACAGCCCTACGAGCAGTACTTC.

Many counts were recorded for this clone. The CDR3 DNA reads TGTGCCAGTAGTATAGGGGCAGCGAACACTGAAGCTTTCTTT. It yields the protein CASSIGAANTEAFF. The V call is TRBV19, the J call TRBJ1-1; D remains ambiguous. The CDR3 has 14 amino acids. Trimming left V 1 base short and J 1 base short, with 7 bases between. Germline loops: CDR1 LNHDA, CDR2 SQIVND (reference sequence).

This clone was observed a single time. This chain connects TRBV5-1 to TRBJ2-1; TRBD2 matches 16 bases. The CDR3 sequence is 16 residues long. Per germline, CDR1 SGHRS and CDR2 YFSETQ. V shed 3 bases and J 7 bases; nucleotides not matched to a gene: 4. DNA for the CDR3: TGCGCCAGCAGCTGGGGGGGACTAGCGGGAGGGAATGAGCAGTTCTTC. It yields the protein CASSWGGLAGGNEQFF.

The V and J genes are TRBV11-2 and TRBJ2-4; 11 nucleotides align to TRBD2. Germline V CDR1 and CDR2: SGHAT, FQNNGV. The CDR3 has 15 amino acids. With V trimmed by 0 bases and J by 14 bases, 9 bases remained unmatched. DNA of the CDR3: TGTGCCAGCAGCTTAGACCAAAATAGACTAGCGGGAAAGTACTTC. Translated: CASSLDQNRLAGKYF. The whole variable domain, filled in from reference TRBV11-2 and TRBJ2-4, reads EAGVAQSPRYKIIEKRQSVAFWCNPISGHATLYWYQQILGQGPKLLIQFQNNGVVDDSQLPKDRFSAERLKGVDSTLKIQPAKLEDSAVYLCASSLDQNRLAGKYFGAGTRLSVL.

The chain joins TRBV28 to TRBJ1-3; TRBD1 matches at 7 bases. V gave up 4 bases and J gave up 2 bases; unmatched junction bases: 5. The CDR3 totals 15 residues. Looked up from germline, CDR1 is MDHEN and CDR2 is SYDVKM. The CDR3 region has the DNA TGTGCCAGCAGTTCCATCGGGACAGCTGGAAACACCATATATTTT. Its protein is CASSSIGTAGNTIYF.

The chain joins TRBV5-1 to TRBJ1-1; no firm D call. Per the germline V gene, CDR1 is SGHRS and CDR2 is YFSETQ. V shed 0 bases and J shed 0 bases, with 9 bases lying between them. CDR3 length equals 15 residues. The CDR3 reads CASSLGVGLNTEAFF. DNA of the CDR3: TGCGCCAGCAGCTTGGGGGTCGGACTGAACACTGAAGCTTTCTTT. The variable domain in full, with the rest retrieved from reference TRBV5-1 and TRBJ1-1, is KAGVTQTPRYLIKTRGQQVTLSCSPISGHRSVSWYQQTPGQGLQFLFEYFSETQRNKGNFPGRFSGRQFSNSRSEMNVSTLELGDSALYLCASSLGVGLNTEAFFGQGTRLTVV.

The chain couples TRBV19 to TRBJ2-1, with 10 bases matching TRBD2. Per the germline V gene, CDR1 is LNHDA and CDR2 is SQIVND (reference sequence). The junction had 7 bases not matched to a gene; V was cut back by 7 bases and J by 1 base. This CDR3 region has 16 residues. CDR3 protein: CASIDSSGGSYNEQFF. In nucleotides, the CDR3 is TGTGCCAGTATCGACTCTAGCGGGGGTTCCTACAATGAGCAGTTCTTC.